This is a list of T cell receptor beta chains from one sample in a study of CD8 T cells in ankylosing spondylitis. TCRdb used MiXCR to reprocess the 5' RACE reads, holding one entry per CDR3 protein. In the table there are 200,000 to 300,000 distinct CDR3 sequences, approximately 10% of which are singletons. Specimen: blood, either unsorted or a sorted T cell fraction (not recorded which). The receptors were gathered from a male donor with ankylosing spondylitis or in good health (not recorded which). Both conserved end residues are part of each CDR3. The order of the fields is clone size, D gene, V gene, J gene, CDR3 DNA, CDR3 protein. D genes are given only for firm matches. Some rows have no size entry. The others give once, few or many, or a class for an expanded clone.

size: many
D: TRBD1
V: TRBV20-1
J: TRBJ2-1
DNA: TGCAGTGCCGGAAGCGGGACAGGGGGCAATGAGCAGTTCTTC
CDR3: CSAGSGTGGNEQFF

size: few
D: TRBD2
V: TRBV20-1
J: TRBJ2-3
DNA: TGCAGTGCTAGAGGTGAAATTGGACCGGGACTAGCGGGTTTTCCCGGGGATACGCAGTATTTT
CDR3: CSARGEIGPGLAGFPGDTQYF

size: many
D: NA
V: TRBV20-1
J: TRBJ1-2
DNA: TGCAGTGCCCCGGGGACTAACTATGGCTACACCTTC
CDR3: CSAPGTNYGYTF

size: NA
D: NA
V: TRBV6-1
J: TRBJ1-2
DNA: TGTGCCAGCAGTAAAAGGGCAGTGGACAATGGCTACACCTTC
CDR3: CASSKRAVDNGYTF

size: NA
D: TRBD1
V: TRBV7-2
J: TRBJ2-7
DNA: TGTGCCAGCAGCTTCCACGGACCGCTGACAGGGGGCGAACAGTACTTC
CDR3: CASSFHGPLTGGEQYF

size: many
D: NA
V: TRBV11-2
J: TRBJ2-5
DNA: TGTGCCAGCAGCTTAAGTGACGGGAGTCAAGAGACCCAGTACTTC
CDR3: CASSLSDGSQETQYF

size: many
D: TRBD1
V: TRBV29-1
J: TRBJ1-2
DNA: TGCAGCGTTGAGGACAGGGGGAACTATGGCTACACCTTC
CDR3: CSVEDRGNYGYTF

size: many
D: TRBD1
V: TRBV5-6
J: TRBJ1-1
DNA: TGTGCCAGCAGCTGGACAGGGGGCACTGAAGCTTTCTTT
CDR3: CASSWTGGTEAFF

size: many
D: TRBD1
V: TRBV5-1
J: TRBJ1-2
DNA: TGCGCCAGCAGCTTACCGGGACAGGGGGCAAGAGATGGCTACACCTTC
CDR3: CASSLPGQGARDGYTF

size: many
D: NA
V: TRBV12-3/TRBV12-4
J: TRBJ1-2
DNA: TGTGCCAGCAGCCTTCTCGCCGGGACACCCTACCCGAGGACCTTC
CDR3: CASSLLAGTPYPRTF

size: many
D: TRBD2
V: TRBV11-1
J: TRBJ2-1
DNA: TGTGCCAGCAGCAAACTGGCGGCTAGCGGGGCCTCCTACAATGAGCAGTTCTTC
CDR3: CASSKLAASGASYNEQFF

size: many
D: TRBD2
V: TRBV20-1
J: TRBJ2-1
DNA: TGCAGTGCTTACAGCGGGGGGGCCGATAGGTCCTACAATGAGCAGTTCTTC
CDR3: CSAYSGGADRSYNEQFF

size: NA
D: TRBD1
V: TRBV7-2
J: TRBJ1-2
DNA: TGTGCCAGCAGCTTAGCGCTCCAGGGGGGCTACTATGGCTACACCTTC
CDR3: CASSLALQGGYYGYTF

size: few
D: NA
V: TRBV4-1
J: TRBJ1-3
DNA: TGCGCCAGCAGCCAGCCCGGGAGCCGGCCTGGCTCTGGAAACACCATATATTTT
CDR3: CASSQPGSRPGSGNTIYF

size: NA
D: TRBD1
V: TRBV30
J: TRBJ2-7
DNA: TGTGCCTGGAGTGAACCGGACAGGTACTACGAGCAGTACTTC
CDR3: CAWSEPDRYYEQYF

size: many
D: TRBD2
V: TRBV5-1
J: TRBJ2-5
DNA: TGCGCCAGCAGCCCCGGGACTAAAGAGACCCAGTACTTC
CDR3: CASSPGTKETQYF

size: many
D: TRBD2
V: TRBV7-9
J: TRBJ2-1
DNA: TGTGCCATCATGCCGGGAGGGGACAATGAGCAGTTCTTC
CDR3: CAIMPGGDNEQFF

size: many
D: NA
V: TRBV30
J: TRBJ1-2
DNA: TGTGCCTGGAGTGCCCGATGGGCCCTGCGAGGGGATTCTTATGGCTACACCTTC
CDR3: CAWSARWALRGDSYGYTF

size: many
D: NA
V: TRBV18
J: TRBJ2-2
DNA: TGTGCCAGCTCACCCCGGGACCCCGCGAACACCGGGGAGCTGTTTTTT
CDR3: CASSPRDPANTGELFF

size: many
D: TRBD2
V: TRBV6-2/TRBV6-3
J: TRBJ2-7
DNA: TGTGCCAGCAGTTTCCCCCCTAGCGGGAGGGACAACGAGCAGTACTTC
CDR3: CASSFPPSGRDNEQYF

size: many
D: NA
V: TRBV20-1
J: TRBJ2-1
DNA: TGCAGTGCTACGTTTCATAAGAGCTCCTACAATGAGCAGTTCTTC
CDR3: CSATFHKSSYNEQFF

size: many
D: NA
V: TRBV9
J: TRBJ2-7
DNA: TGTGCCAGCAGCCCTCGAGAAGCGGGCTACGAGCAGTACTTC
CDR3: CASSPREAGYEQYF

size: many
D: TRBD1
V: TRBV6-1
J: TRBJ2-3
DNA: TGTGCCAGCCACGGGACAGGGGCTAGCACAGATACGCAGTATTTT
CDR3: CASHGTGASTDTQYF

size: NA
D: TRBD1
V: TRBV3-1
J: TRBJ1-2
DNA: TGTGCCAGCAGCCAAGGGTCAGGGGGCAATTACTATGGCTACACCTTC
CDR3: CASSQGSGGNYYGYTF

size: many
D: NA
V: TRBV6-5
J: TRBJ1-1
DNA: TGTGCCAGCAGTTACTCGATACCAGGGGTGGAAGGTAAAGCTTTCTTT
CDR3: CASSYSIPGVEGKAFF

size: few
D: NA
V: TRBV20-1
J: TRBJ1-4
DNA: TGCAGTGCTCTCCGGATCTTCGACGGGAGGGAAAAACTGTTTTTT
CDR3: CSALRIFDGREKLFF

size: many
D: NA
V: TRBV12-3/TRBV12-4
J: TRBJ1-2
DNA: TGTGCCATCTCCAGGGCCAAGAACCCCAACTATGGCTACACCTTC
CDR3: CAISRAKNPNYGYTF

size: few
D: TRBD2
V: TRBV7-9
J: TRBJ2-3
DNA: TGTGCCAGCAGCCGTAGACTAGCGGGGGCCAGCACAGATACGCAGTATTTT
CDR3: CASSRRLAGASTDTQYF

size: few
D: TRBD2
V: TRBV4-2
J: TRBJ2-7
DNA: TGTGCCAGCAGCCAAGAATTGAGGCTAGCGGGATTCTCCTACGAGCAGTACTTC
CDR3: CASSQELRLAGFSYEQYF

size: many
D: TRBD1
V: TRBV2
J: TRBJ1-1
DNA: TGTGCCAGCAGTGAAGCTCGTCTCCCCGGGACAGGGGGCACTGAAGCTTTCTTT
CDR3: CASSEARLPGTGGTEAFF

size: many
D: TRBD1
V: TRBV2
J: TRBJ1-2
DNA: TGTGCCAGCAGGAAGACAGGGACTTCTAACTATGGCTACACCTTC
CDR3: CASRKTGTSNYGYTF

size: many
D: NA
V: TRBV12-3/TRBV12-4
J: TRBJ2-3
DNA: TGTGCCAGCAGCCAGCCGGGGGCAGATACGCAGTATTTT
CDR3: CASSQPGADTQYF

size: many
D: NA
V: TRBV9
J: TRBJ2-5
DNA: TGTGCCAGCAGCGTAGAAGTGGCCCCTGAAGGCGCCCAGTACTTC
CDR3: CASSVEVAPEGAQYF

size: many
D: TRBD1
V: TRBV18
J: TRBJ1-1
DNA: TGTGCCAGCTCCTCCGGGACAGACACTGAAGCTTTCTTT
CDR3: CASSSGTDTEAFF

size: many
D: TRBD2
V: TRBV5-1
J: TRBJ2-3
DNA: TGCGCCAGCAGCGCGTTAGCGGGAGACGGTGATACGCAGTATTTT
CDR3: CASSALAGDGDTQYF

size: many
D: TRBD2
V: TRBV12-3/TRBV12-4
J: TRBJ2-3
DNA: TGTGCCAGCAGTCGGGACCTAGCGGGAGAGCCTAGCACAGATACGCAGTATTTT
CDR3: CASSRDLAGEPSTDTQYF

size: few
D: TRBD1
V: TRBV2
J: TRBJ1-6
DNA: TGTGCCAGCAGTTACAGGGGGCAGTCCCTCCACTTT
CDR3: CASSYRGQSLHF

size: many
D: NA
V: TRBV6-5
J: TRBJ2-5
DNA: TGTGCCAGCAGTTACTCGGGGCTTCGAGAGACCCAGTACTTC
CDR3: CASSYSGLRETQYF

size: NA
D: NA
V: TRBV5-1
J: TRBJ2-7
DNA: TGCGCCAGCAGCACCCGCAGGGAAGACGAGCAGTACTTC
CDR3: CASSTRREDEQYF

size: many
D: NA
V: TRBV29-1
J: TRBJ1-1
DNA: TGCAGCGTTAGGCGCATGAACACTGAAGCTTTCTTT
CDR3: CSVRRMNTEAFF

size: few
D: NA
V: TRBV6-1
J: TRBJ2-4
DNA: TGTGCCAGCAGTGAATCTTCCGGAGGTGTTGGAGCCAAAAACATTCAGTACTTC
CDR3: CASSESSGGVGAKNIQYF

size: few
D: NA
V: TRBV5-1
J: TRBJ1-1
DNA: TGCGCCAGCAGCCCCGAGGCCCCCACTGAAGCTTTCTTT
CDR3: CASSPEAPTEAFF

size: many
D: NA
V: TRBV4-2
J: TRBJ2-7
DNA: TGTGCCAGCAGCCAAGATTCCGAGACAGACTCCTACGAGCAGTACTTC
CDR3: CASSQDSETDSYEQYF

size: few
D: NA
V: TRBV10-3
J: TRBJ2-7
DNA: TGTGCCATCAAACAGGTCTACGAGCAGTACTTC
CDR3: CAIKQVYEQYF

size: few
D: TRBD2
V: TRBV27
J: TRBJ2-7
DNA: TGTGCCAGCAGTTTAAGCCTAGCGGGGACTACCTACGAGCAGTACTTC
CDR3: CASSLSLAGTTYEQYF